This T cell receptor (beta chain) came from a study of CD8 T cells in Susac syndrome. The authors reverse transcribed about 0.5 to 1 ug RNA with random hexamers. immunoSEQ multiplex PCR amplified TCR beta CDR3 across 54 Vbeta, 13 Jbeta. TCRdb reanalysed the immunoSEQ multiplex PCR reads using MiXCR and keeps one entry per CDR3 protein. The data contain 160,000 or so distinct CDR3 sequences, roughly 95% of them singletons. Germline trimming cut 5 bases from V and 3 bases from J; bases unmatched to any gene: 2. The CDR3 length is 14 residues. The V and J genes are TRBV12-3 or TRBV12-4 and TRBJ2-2; 8 bases are shared with TRBD1. The sequenced material came from CD4+ T cells from PBMCs. The source is a human donor with multiple sclerosis. The chain's CDR3 is CASSRQGYTGELFF. The CDR3 DNA follows: TGTGCCAGCAGTCGACAGGGGTACACCGGGGAGCTGTTTTTT.